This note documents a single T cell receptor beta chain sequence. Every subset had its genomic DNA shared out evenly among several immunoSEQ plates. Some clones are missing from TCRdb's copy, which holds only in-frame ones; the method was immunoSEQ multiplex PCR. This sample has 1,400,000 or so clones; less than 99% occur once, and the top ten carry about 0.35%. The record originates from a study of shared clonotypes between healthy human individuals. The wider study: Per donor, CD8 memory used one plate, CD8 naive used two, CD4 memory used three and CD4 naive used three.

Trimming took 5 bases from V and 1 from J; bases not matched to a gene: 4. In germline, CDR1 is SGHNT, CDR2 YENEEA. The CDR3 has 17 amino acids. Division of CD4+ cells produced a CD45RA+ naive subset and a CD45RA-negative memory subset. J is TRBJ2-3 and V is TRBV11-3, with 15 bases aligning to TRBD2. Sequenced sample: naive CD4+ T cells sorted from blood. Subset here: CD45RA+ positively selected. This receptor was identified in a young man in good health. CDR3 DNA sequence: TGTGCCAGCAGCCGCCGGACTAGCGGGAGGGGCACAGATACGCAGTATTTT. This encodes CASSRRTSGRGTDTQYF. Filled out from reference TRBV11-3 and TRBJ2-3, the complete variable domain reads EAGVVQSPRYKIIEKKQPVAFWCNPISGHNTLYWYLQNLGQGPELLIRYENEEAVDDSQLPKDRFSAERLKGVDSTLKIQPAELGDSAVYLCASSRRTSGRGTDTQYFGPGTRLTVL.